This TCR beta chain was observed in a study of T-cell reconstitution after alpha-beta-depleted transplantation in children. The study's findings and limits: Two months or so post-transplant, alpha-beta T cells reportedly derived from several hundred expanded graft clones.

Unique molecular identifiers were used to barcode this TCRbeta library. TCRdb called the PCR reads again in MiXCR, with one record for every CDR3 protein. This sample has 900,000 or so distinct CDR3 sequences, with about 16% found just once. In regard to this clonotype: Its antigen is currently unknown.

The sequence derives from a male patient aged 10-17 years who had a stem cell transplant for acute lymphoblastic leukemia, so the T cells may come from the graft donor. Sequenced material: PBMCs, mostly from graft donor cells, taken 360 days after TCRalphabeta/CD19-depleted stem cell transplant.

The CDR3 spells CASSYGGNSYEQYF. The CDR3 DNA is TGTGCCAGCAGTTACGGCGGTAACTCCTACGAGCAGTACTTC. The V gene is TRBV6-5, the J gene TRBJ2-7; D is undetermined. Germline V lookup: CDR1 MNHEY, CDR2 SVGAGI. V lost 2 bases, J lost 0 bases, and 8 bases lay in between. The CDR3 totals 14 residues.